This TCR beta chain was identified during a study of regulatory T cells in long-lasting Graves disease. Findings and limits, study-wide: There was favoring of TRBV28, TRBJ1-2 and TRBJ2-5 in persistent disease.

Regarding time point: newly diagnosed GD, antithyroid drugs for less than 3 months. With RNA extracted from PBMCs as input, the TCR library was made. As concerns this clonotype: What it binds is unknown.

Germline CDR1 reads MDHEN; CDR2 reads SYDVKM. The J segment lost 4 bases and the V segment lost 6 bases, leaving 5 bases of the junction unmatched. CDR3 length equals 14 residues. Building the TCR beta libraries relied on iRepertoire HTBI primers, and CDR3 regions underwent Arm-PCR. TCRdb re-called the multiplex PCR reads with MiXCR, one entry per CDR3 protein. The repertoire has 550,000 or so distinct CDR3 sequences, 12% of them found once; the top ten carry roughly 8.2%. These data were likewise used in another study, on T cells in Graves' hyperthyroidism and ophthalmopathy. This second report adds: With the HTBI primer set, the TCR CDR3 went through a first round of RT-PCR.

The receptor was derived from a woman in her twenties or thirties with Graves disease. Source: peripheral blood mononuclear cells (PBMCs), taken at new diagnosis, from a patient treated with antithyroid drugs. This chain links TRBV28 with TRBJ2-1; 8 nucleotides align to TRBD2. The CDR3 DNA follows: TGTGCCAGCAGGACTACTAGCGGATACAATGAGCAGTTCTTC. Protein product: CASRTTSGYNEQFF.